This T cell receptor (beta chain) emerged from a study of response to subunit inactivated influenza vaccine. Whole-study findings and limits: The study's authors posited that every seasonal influenza vaccination enlists few new T cells.

This clonotype was observed a few times. Antigen specificity is unknown. Germline CDR1 SGHTA, CDR2 FQGNSA. This CDR3 has 15 amino acids. Trimming took 4 bases from V and 1 from J; bases not matched to a gene: 2. TCRdb passed the RT-PCR reads through MiXCR, listing each CDR3 protein once. The repertoire consists of 150,000 to 200,000 distinct CDR3 sequences, with roughly 8.7% occurring once and the leading ten covering roughly a tenth. Sequenced here: non-naive T cells sorted from PBMCs, sampled on the day of vaccination. The clonotype comes from a man aged 45-65 years who received an inactivated influenza vaccine. This sequence joins TRBV7-2 and TRBJ2-3, with 10 bases aligning to TRBD1. The CDR3 DNA is TGTGCCAGCAGCTCCGGGACAGGGGGCACAGATACGCAGTATTTT. This codes for CASSSGTGGTDTQYF.